The clone carrying this T cell receptor (beta chain) was seen only a few times. The sample originates from a study of blood T cell repertoires in COVID-19. CDR3 length: 10 residues. CDR1 PRHDT and CDR2 FYEKMQ come from the germline V gene (reference sequence). The data were produced by immunoSEQ multiplex PCR, yet TCRdb's version contains in-frame clones alone and is incomplete. In the table there are about 160,000 clones, approximately 81% of which are singletons. The sequenced sample consisted of peripheral blood. V and J are TRBV13 and TRBJ2-5, with D unresolved. The receptor's source is a man aged 40-49 years with acute or convalescent COVID-19. The CDR3 loop is CPSGQETQYF. In DNA form, the CDR3 reads TGTCCCTCGGGTCAAGAGACCCAGTACTTC.